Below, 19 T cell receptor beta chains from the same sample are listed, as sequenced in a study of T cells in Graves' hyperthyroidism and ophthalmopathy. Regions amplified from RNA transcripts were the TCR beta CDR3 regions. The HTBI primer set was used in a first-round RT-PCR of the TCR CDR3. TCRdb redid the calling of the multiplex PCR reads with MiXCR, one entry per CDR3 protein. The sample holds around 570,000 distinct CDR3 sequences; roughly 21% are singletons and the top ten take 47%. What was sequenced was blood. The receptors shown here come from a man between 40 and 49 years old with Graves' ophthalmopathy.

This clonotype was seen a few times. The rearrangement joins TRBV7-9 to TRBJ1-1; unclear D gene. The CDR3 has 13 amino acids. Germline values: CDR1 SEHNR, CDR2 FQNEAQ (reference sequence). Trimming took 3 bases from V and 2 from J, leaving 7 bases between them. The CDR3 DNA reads TGTGCCAGCAGCTTGGAGTTTAACACTGAAGCTTTCTTT. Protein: CASSLEFNTEAFF.

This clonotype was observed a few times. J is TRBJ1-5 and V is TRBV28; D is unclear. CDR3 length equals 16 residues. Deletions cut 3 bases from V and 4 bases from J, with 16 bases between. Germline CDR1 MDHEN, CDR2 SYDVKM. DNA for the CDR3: TGTGCCAGCAGTTTGGTGGGAACGACACCGAATCAGCCCCAGCATTTT. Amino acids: CASSLVGTTPNQPQHF.

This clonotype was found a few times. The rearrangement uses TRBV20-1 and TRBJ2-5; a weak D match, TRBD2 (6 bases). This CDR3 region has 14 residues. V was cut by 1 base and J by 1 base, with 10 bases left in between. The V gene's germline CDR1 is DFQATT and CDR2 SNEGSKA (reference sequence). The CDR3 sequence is CSARGRDFQETQYF. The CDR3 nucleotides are TGCAGTGCTAGAGGGAGGGACTTCCAAGAGACCCAGTACTTC.

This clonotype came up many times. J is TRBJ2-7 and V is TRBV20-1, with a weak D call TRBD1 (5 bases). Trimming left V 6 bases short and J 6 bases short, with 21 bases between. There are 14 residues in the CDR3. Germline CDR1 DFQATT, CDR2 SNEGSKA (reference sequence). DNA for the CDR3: TGCAGTGCCGGCCAAGGGGTCATCGGTGGCGAGCAGTACTTC. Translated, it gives CSAGQGVIGGEQYF.

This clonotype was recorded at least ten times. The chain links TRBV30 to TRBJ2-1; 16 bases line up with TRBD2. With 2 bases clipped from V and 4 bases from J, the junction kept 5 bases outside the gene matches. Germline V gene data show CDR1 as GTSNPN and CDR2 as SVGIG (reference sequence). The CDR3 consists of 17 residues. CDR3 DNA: TGTGCCTGGAGTAAGGGGACTAGCGGGGGGGGTTACAATGAGCAGTTCTTC. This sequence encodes CAWSKGTSGGGYNEQFF.

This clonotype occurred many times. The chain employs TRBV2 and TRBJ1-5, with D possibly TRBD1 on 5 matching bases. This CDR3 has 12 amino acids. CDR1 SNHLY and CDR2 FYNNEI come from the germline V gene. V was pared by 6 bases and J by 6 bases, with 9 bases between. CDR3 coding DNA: TGTGCCAGCAGCCGACAGTTTCAGCCCCAGCATTTT. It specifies CASSRQFQPQHF.

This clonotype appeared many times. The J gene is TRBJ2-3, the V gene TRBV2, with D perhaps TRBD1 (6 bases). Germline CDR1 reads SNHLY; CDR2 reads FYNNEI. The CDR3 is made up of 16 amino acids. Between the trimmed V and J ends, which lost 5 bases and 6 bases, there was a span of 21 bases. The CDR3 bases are TGTGCCAGCAGTAGCGGAGGCGGACAGTATGCCGATACGCAGTATTTT. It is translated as CASSSGGGQYADTQYF.

For the CDR3, the DNA is TGTGCCAGCAGCTTAACGTCTTCCGGGAGCTATGGCTACACCTTC. This sequence encodes CASSLTSSGSYGYTF. The V call is TRBV11-2, the J call TRBJ1-2; unclear D gene. V lost 2 bases, J lost 4 bases, and 14 bases lay in between. The V gene's germline CDR1 is SGHAT and CDR2 FQNNGV. This CDR3 spans 15 amino acids.

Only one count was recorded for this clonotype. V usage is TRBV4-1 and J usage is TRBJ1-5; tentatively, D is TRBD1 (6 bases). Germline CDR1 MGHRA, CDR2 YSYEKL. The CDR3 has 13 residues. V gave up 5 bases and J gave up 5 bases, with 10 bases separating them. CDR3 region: CASSNREDQPQHF. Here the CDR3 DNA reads TGCGCCAGCAGCAACAGGGAGGATCAGCCCCAGCATTTT.

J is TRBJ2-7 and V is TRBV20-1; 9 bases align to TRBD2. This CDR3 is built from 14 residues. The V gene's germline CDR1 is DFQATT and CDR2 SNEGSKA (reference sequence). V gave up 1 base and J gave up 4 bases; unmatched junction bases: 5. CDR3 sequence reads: CSARVGSGGYEQYF. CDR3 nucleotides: TGCAGTGCTAGAGTCGGTAGCGGGGGTTACGAGCAGTACTTC.

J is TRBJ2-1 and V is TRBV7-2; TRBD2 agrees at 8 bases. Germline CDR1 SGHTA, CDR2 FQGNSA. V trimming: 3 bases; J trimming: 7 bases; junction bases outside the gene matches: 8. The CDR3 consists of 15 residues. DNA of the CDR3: TGTGCCAGCAGCTTGTTATCGGGAGGGTGGAATGAGCAGTTCTTC. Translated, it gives CASSLLSGGWNEQFF. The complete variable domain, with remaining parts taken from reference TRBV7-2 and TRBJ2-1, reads GAGVSQSPSNKVTEKGKDVELRCDPISGHTALYWYRQSLGQGLEFLIYFQGNSAPDKSGLPSDRFSAERTGGSVSTLTIQRTQQEDSAVYLCASSLLSGGWNEQFFGPGTRLTVL.

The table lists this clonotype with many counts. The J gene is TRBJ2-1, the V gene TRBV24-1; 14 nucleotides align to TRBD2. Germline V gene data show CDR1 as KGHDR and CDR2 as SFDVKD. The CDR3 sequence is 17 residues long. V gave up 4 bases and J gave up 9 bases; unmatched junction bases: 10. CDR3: CATSEPGTSGSWGEQFF. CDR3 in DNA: TGTGCCACCAGTGAGCCCGGGACTAGCGGGAGCTGGGGTGAGCAGTTCTTC.

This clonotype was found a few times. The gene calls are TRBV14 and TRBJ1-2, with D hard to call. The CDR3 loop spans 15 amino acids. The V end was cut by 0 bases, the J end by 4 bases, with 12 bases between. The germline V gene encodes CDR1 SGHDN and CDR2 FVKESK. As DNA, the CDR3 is TGTGCCAGCAGCCAAGATCGAAGGGCCGGCTATGGCTACACCTTC. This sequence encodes CASSQDRRAGYGYTF.

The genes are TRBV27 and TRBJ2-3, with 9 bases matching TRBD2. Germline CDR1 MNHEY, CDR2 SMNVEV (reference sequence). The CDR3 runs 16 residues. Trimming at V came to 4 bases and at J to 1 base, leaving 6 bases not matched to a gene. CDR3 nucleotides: TGTGCCAGCAGTTACCTAGCGGGAATTGGCACAGATACGCAGTATTTT. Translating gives CASSYLAGIGTDTQYF.

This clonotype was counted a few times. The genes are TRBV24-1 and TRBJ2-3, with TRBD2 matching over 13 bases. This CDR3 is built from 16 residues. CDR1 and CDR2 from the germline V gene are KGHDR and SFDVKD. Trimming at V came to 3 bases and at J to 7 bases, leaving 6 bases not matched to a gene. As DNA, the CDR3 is TGTGCCACCAGTGATCCCGAGACTAGCGGGAGGAATACGCAGTATTTT. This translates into CATSDPETSGRNTQYF.

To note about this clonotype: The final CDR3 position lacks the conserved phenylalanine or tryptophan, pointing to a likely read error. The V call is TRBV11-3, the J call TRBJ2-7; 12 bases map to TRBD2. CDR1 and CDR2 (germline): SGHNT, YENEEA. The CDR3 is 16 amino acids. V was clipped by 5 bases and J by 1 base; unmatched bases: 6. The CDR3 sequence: CASSGSGTSGSYEQYL. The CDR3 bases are TGTGCCAGCAGCGGATCCGGGACTAGCGGGTCCTACGAGCAGTACCTC.

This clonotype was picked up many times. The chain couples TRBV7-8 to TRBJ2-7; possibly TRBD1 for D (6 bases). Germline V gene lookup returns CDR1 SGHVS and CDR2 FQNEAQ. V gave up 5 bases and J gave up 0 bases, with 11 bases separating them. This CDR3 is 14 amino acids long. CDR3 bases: TGTGCCAGCAGCCGGGACACCCACTCCTACGAGCAGTACTTC. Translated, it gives CASSRDTHSYEQYF.

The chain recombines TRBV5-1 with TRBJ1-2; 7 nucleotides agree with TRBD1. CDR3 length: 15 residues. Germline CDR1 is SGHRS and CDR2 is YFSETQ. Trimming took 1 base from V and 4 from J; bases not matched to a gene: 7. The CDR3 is CASSLTGVDAYGYTF. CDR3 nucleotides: TGCGCCAGCAGCTTGACAGGGGTTGACGCCTATGGCTACACCTTC.

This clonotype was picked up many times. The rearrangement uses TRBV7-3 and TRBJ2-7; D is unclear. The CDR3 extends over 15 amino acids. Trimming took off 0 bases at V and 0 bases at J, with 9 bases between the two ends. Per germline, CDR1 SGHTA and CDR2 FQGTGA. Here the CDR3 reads CASSLTPGPSYEQYF. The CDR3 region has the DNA TGTGCCAGCAGCTTAACGCCCGGCCCCTCCTACGAGCAGTACTTC.